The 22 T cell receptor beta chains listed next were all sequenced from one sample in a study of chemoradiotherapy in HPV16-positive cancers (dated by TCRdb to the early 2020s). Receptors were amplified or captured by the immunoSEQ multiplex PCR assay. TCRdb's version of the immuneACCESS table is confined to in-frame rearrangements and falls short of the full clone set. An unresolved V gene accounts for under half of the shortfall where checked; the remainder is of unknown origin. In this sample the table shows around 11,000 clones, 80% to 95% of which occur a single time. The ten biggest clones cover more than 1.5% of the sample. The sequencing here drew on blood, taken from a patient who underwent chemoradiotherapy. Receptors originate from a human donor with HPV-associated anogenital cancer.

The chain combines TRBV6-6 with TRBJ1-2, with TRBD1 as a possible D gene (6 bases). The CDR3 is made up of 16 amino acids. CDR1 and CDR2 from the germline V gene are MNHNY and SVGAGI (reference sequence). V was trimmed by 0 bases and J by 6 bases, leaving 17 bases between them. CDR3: CASSYSGHERGDGYTF. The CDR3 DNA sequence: TGTGCCAGCAGTTACTCGGGACACGAGAGAGGGGATGGCTACACCTTC.

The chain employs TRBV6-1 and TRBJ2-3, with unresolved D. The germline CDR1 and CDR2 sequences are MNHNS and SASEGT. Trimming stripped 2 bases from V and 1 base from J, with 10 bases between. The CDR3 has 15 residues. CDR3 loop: CASSESLIRTDTQYF. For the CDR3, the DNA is TGTGCCAGCAGTGAAAGTCTAATCCGCACAGATACGCAGTATTTT.

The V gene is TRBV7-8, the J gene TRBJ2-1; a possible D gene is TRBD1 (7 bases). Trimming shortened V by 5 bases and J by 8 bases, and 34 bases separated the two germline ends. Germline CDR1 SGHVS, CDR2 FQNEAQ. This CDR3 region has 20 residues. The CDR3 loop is CASSGRINLRVGQGGDEQFF. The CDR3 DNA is TGTGCCAGCAGCGGACGAATCAACCTGAGGGTTGGGCAGGGGGGCGATGAGCAGTTCTTC.

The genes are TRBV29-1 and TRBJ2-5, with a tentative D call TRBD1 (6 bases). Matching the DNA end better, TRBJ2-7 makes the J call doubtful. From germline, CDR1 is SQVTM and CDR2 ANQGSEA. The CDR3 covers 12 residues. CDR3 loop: CSVNGQHYEQYF. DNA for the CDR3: TGCAGCGTTAATGGACAGCACTACGAGCAGTACTTC.

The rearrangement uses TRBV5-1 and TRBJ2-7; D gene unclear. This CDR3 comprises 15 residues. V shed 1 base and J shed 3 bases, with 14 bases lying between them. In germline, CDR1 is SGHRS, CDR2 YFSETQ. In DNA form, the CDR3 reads TGCGCCAGCAGCTTGCGGGCCACCGCCGGCTACGAGCAGTACTTC. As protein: CASSLRATAGYEQYF.

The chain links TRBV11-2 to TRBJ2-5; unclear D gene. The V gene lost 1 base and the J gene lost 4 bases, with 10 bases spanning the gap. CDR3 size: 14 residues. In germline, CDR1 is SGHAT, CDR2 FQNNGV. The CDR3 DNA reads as TGTGCCAGCAGCTTAGCCTCGGCAAGAGAGACCCAGTACTTC. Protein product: CASSLASARETQYF.

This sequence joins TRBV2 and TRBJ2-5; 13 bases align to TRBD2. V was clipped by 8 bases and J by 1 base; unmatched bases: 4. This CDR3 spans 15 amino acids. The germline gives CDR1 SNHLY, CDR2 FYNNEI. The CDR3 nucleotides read TGTGCCAGCGGCCGGACTAGCGGGGGCCAAGAGACCCAGTACTTC. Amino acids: CASGRTSGGQETQYF.

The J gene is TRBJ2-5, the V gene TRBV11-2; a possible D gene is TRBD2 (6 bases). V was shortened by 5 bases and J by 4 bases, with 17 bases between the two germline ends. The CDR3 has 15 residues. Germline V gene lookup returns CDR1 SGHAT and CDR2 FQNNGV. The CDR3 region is CASSLGAMGGETQYF. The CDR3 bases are TGTGCCAGCAGCCTCGGGGCGATGGGGGGAGAGACCCAGTACTTC.

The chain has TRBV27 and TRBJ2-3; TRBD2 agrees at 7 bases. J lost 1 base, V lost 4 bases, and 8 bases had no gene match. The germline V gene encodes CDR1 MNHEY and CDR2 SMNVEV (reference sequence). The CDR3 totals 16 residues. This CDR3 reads CASSYWSGGGTDTQYF. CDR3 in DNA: TGTGCCAGCAGTTACTGGTCGGGGGGTGGCACAGATACGCAGTATTTT.

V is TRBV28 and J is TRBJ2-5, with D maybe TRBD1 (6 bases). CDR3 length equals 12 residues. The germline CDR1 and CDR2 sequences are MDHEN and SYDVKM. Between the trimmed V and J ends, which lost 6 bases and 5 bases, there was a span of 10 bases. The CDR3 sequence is CASRTGPETQYF. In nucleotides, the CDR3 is TGTGCCAGCAGAACAGGGCCGGAGACCCAGTACTTC.

CDR3 residues: CASSRDSRGYTF. The DNA of the CDR3 is TGTGCCAGCAGCCGGGACAGCCGTGGCTACACCTTC. The V gene is TRBV6-6, the J gene TRBJ1-2, with 7 positions matching TRBD1. The CDR3 has 12 residues. Trimming cost V 6 bases and J 7 bases; bases outside gene matches: 5. Germline CDR1 MNHNY, CDR2 SVGAGI (reference sequence).

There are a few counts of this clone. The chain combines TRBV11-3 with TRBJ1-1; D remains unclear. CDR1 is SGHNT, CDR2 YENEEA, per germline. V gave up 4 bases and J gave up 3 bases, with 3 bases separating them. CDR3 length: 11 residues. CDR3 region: CASSWDTEAFF. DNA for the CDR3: TGTGCCAGCAGCTGGGACACTGAAGCTTTCTTT.

The CDR3 nucleotides are TGTGCCAGTAAAACACAAGGTTATAGCAATCAGCCCCAGCATTTT. Translation: CASKTQGYSNQPQHF. The chain employs TRBV19 and TRBJ1-5; D is unresolved. V shed 7 bases and J shed 0 bases, with 13 bases lying between them. CDR1 is LNHDA, CDR2 SQIVND, per germline (reference sequence). The length of the CDR3 is 15 residues.

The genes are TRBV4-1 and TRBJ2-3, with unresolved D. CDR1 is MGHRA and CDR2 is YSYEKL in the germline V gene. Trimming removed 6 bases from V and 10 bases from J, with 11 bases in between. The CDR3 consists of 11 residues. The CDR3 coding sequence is TGCGCCAGCAGTCAATATACGTCGCAGTATTTT. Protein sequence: CASSQYTSQYF.

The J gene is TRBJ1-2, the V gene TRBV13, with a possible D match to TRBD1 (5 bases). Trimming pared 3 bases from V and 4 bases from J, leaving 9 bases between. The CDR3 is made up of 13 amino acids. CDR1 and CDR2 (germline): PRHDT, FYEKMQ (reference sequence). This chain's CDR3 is CASSFGGVYGYTF. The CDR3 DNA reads TGTGCCAGCAGCTTCGGAGGGGTCTATGGCTACACCTTC.

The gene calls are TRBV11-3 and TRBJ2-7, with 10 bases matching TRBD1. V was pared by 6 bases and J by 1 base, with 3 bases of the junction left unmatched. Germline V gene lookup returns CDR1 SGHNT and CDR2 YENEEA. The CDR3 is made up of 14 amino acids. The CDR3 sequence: CASRTGGGSYEQYF. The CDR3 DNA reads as TGTGCCAGCAGGACAGGGGGCGGTTCCTACGAGCAGTACTTC.

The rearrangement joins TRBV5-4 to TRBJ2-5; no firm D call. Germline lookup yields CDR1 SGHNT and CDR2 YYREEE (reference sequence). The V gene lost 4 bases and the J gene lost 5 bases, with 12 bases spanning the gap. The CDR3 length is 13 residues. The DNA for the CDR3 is TGTGCCAGCAGCCCTTCGGGTGGTGAGACCCAGTACTTC. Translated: CASSPSGGETQYF.

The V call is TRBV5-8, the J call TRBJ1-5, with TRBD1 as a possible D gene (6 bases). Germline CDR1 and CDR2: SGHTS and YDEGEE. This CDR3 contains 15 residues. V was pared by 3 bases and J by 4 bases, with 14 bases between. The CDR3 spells CASSSGQKINQPQHF. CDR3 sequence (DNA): TGTGCCAGCAGCTCTGGACAGAAAATTAATCAGCCCCAGCATTTT.

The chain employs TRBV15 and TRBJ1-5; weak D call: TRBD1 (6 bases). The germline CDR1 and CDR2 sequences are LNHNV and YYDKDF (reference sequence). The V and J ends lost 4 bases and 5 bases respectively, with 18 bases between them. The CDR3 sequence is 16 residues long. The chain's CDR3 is CATSIPQGYGDQPQHF. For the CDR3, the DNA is TGTGCCACCAGCATACCACAGGGATACGGAGATCAGCCCCAGCATTTT.

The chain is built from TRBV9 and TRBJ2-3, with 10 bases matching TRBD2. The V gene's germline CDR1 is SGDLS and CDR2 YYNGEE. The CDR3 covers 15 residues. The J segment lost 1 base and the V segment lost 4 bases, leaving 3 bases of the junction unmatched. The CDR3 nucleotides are TGTGCCAGCAGCATTGGACTAGCGGGCACAGATACGCAGTATTTT. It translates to CASSIGLAGTDTQYF.

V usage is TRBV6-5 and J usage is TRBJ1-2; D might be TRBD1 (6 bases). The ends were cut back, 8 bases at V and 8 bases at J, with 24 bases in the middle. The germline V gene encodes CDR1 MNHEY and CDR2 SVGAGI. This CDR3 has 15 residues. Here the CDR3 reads CASLNTGGSAGGYTF. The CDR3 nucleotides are TGTGCCAGCCTTAATACCGGGGGCAGTGCAGGAGGCTACACCTTC.

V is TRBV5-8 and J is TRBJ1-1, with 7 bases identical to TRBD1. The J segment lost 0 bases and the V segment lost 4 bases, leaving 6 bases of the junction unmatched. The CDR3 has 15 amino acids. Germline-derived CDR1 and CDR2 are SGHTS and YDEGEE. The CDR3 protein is CASSLRGHMNTEAFF. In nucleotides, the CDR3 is TGTGCCAGCAGCCTAAGGGGGCACATGAACACTGAAGCTTTCTTT. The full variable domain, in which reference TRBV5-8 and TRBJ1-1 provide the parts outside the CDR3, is EAGVTQSPTHLIKTRGQQATLRCSPISGHTSVYWYQQALGLGLQFLLWYDEGEERNRGNFPPRFSGRQFPNYSSELNVNALELEDSALYLCASSLRGHMNTEAFFGQGTRLTVV.